This TCR beta chain appears in the sequencing data of a study of cytomegalovirus exposure and HLA in healthy donors. General observations from the study: Solely CMV serostatus was available to characterize immune exposure.

In germline, CDR1 is KGHSH, CDR2 LQKENI. The length of the CDR3 is 15 residues. Trimming at V came to 3 bases and at J to 4 bases, leaving 6 bases not matched to a gene. With 60 Vbeta and 13 Jbeta primers, the PCR was carried out. Produced via immunoSEQ multiplex PCR; TCRdb's table is partial and in-frame only. This sample has 90,000 to 120,000 clones, with over 65% found just once. A note on this clone: The antigen is not known.

The rearrangement joins TRBV18 to TRBJ1-5, with 7 bases lining up with TRBD1. This receptor was obtained from a woman between 40 and 55 years old in good health and CMV-seropositive. The sequenced sample was PBMCs. CDR3 nucleotides: TGTGCCAGCTCACCTTGGGACAGCCCTAATCAGCCCCAGCATTTT. Amino acid sequence: CASSPWDSPNQPQHF.